Below, 29 T cell receptor beta chains from the same sample are listed, as sequenced in a study of blood T cells in healthy people across ages. A sample-barcoded 5' primer and a J-beta primer mix were used in a second PCR of roughly 7 to 11 cycles. One entry per CDR3 protein, called by TCRdb with MiXCR from the 5' RACE reads. The top ten clones hold 13% of a sample with some 900,000 distinct CDR3 sequences, roughly 48% of them seen once. Sequencing was done on a sample of blood. These TCRs come from a young man in good health.

The CDR3 protein is CASSWPGQGSTEAFF. CDR3 sequence (DNA): TGTGCCAGCAGCTGGCCGGGACAGGGGAGCACTGAAGCTTTCTTT. The V call is TRBV7-2, the J call TRBJ1-1, with TRBD1 identical over 10 bases. The CDR3 sequence is 15 residues long. The V segment lost 4 bases and the J segment 4 bases; nucleotides outside the gene matches: 6. In germline, CDR1 is SGHTA, CDR2 FQGNSA.

This clonotype was picked up one time. The CDR3 loop reads CASSPHSLPGLAISYEQYF. Written as DNA, the CDR3 is TGTGCCAGCAGCCCGCACTCACTCCCGGGACTCGCTATCTCCTACGAGCAGTACTTC. V usage is TRBV7-2 and J usage is TRBJ2-7, with D possibly being TRBD2 (6 bases). The CDR3 contains 19 residues. The germline V gene has CDR1 SGHTA and CDR2 FQGNSA. Trimming took 5 bases from V and 0 from J, leaving 26 bases between them.

The rearrangement links TRBV9 to TRBJ2-3; D might be TRBD2 (6 bases). Trimming stripped 6 bases from V and 5 bases from J, with 16 bases between. The CDR3 consists of 14 residues. CDR1 and CDR2 (germline): SGDLS, YYNGEE. The CDR3 loop is CASTLDGGKDTQYF. The DNA for the CDR3 is TGTGCCAGCACCCTCGACGGGGGAAAAGATACGCAGTATTTT.

The chain carries TRBV11-3 and TRBJ2-5; D is possibly TRBD1 (5 bases). This CDR3 contains 19 residues. The V gene's germline CDR1 is SGHNT and CDR2 YENEEA. V lost 1 base to trimming and J lost 0 bases, with 21 bases between them. The CDR3 spells CASSLVGLWAATDQETQYF. The CDR3 coding sequence is TGTGCCAGCAGCTTAGTGGGATTGTGGGCTGCGACAGACCAAGAGACCCAGTACTTC. Supplemented by reference TRBV11-3 and TRBJ2-5, the full variable domain reads EAGVVQSPRYKIIEKKQPVAFWCNPISGHNTLYWYLQNLGQGPELLIRYENEEAVDDSQLPKDRFSAERLKGVDSTLKIQPAELGDSAVYLCASSLVGLWAATDQETQYFGPGTRLLVL.

The chain links TRBV6-5 to TRBJ2-7; 14 bases agree with TRBD2. Trimming cost V 5 bases and J 5 bases; bases outside gene matches: 8. The CDR3 contains 16 residues. CDR1 and CDR2 from the germline V gene are MNHEY and SVGAGI. CDR3 in amino acids: CASSRLAGGDYDEQYF. The CDR3 nucleotides are TGTGCCAGCAGTCGACTAGCGGGGGGGGATTATGACGAGCAGTACTTC.

J is TRBJ2-5 and V is TRBV30; the match to TRBD1 covers 7 bases. The end of the DNA is better explained by TRBJ2-7, so the J call may be wrong. The CDR3 totals 12 residues. From germline, CDR1 is GTSNPN and CDR2 SVGIG (reference sequence). The CDR3 nucleotides read TGTGCCGGGACAGAACAGACCTACGAGCAGTACTTC. Amino acids: CAGTEQTYEQYF.

The sample holds a few counts of this clonotype. The V and J genes are TRBV7-2 and TRBJ2-7; the match to TRBD2 covers 7 bases. The CDR3 runs 15 residues. Germline CDR1 reads SGHTA; CDR2 reads FQGNSA. V shed 1 base and J 2 bases; nucleotides not matched to a gene: 5. This CDR3 is CASSLGREKTYEQYF. The CDR3 DNA sequence: TGTGCCAGCAGCTTAGGGCGGGAGAAAACCTACGAGCAGTACTTC.

The CDR3 is CSARRGAGTITDTQYF. In DNA form, the CDR3 reads TGCAGTGCTAGGAGGGGGGCGGGGACCATCACAGATACGCAGTATTTT. The V and J genes are TRBV20-1 and TRBJ2-3, with D tentatively TRBD1 or TRBD2 (6 bases each). The germline V gene has CDR1 DFQATT and CDR2 SNEGSKA (reference sequence). With 3 bases removed from V and 2 bases from J, the gap between germline ends came to 18 bases. This CDR3 contains 16 residues.

The chain carries TRBV29-1 and TRBJ2-1; 8 positions agree with TRBD2. Germline lookup yields CDR1 SQVTM and CDR2 ANQGSEA. V was pared by 0 bases and J by 7 bases, with 2 bases of the junction left unmatched. The CDR3 loop spans 13 amino acids. This CDR3 is CSVEDGGGNEQFF. The CDR3 coding sequence is TGCAGCGTTGAAGACGGGGGGGGTAATGAGCAGTTCTTC.

The chain uses TRBV20-1 and TRBJ2-3, with TRBD2 as a possible D gene (6 bases). Trimming removed 4 bases from V and 2 bases from J, with 10 bases in between. This CDR3 spans 13 amino acids. Germline V gene data show CDR1 as DFQATT and CDR2 as SNEGSKA (reference sequence). The CDR3 DNA follows: TGCAGTGCTAACCGGGACTCCACAGATACGCAGTATTTT. Translated: CSANRDSTDTQYF.

The genes are TRBV29-1 and TRBJ2-5; D is uncertain. Trimming shortened V by 4 bases and J by 0 bases, and 9 bases separated the two germline ends. The CDR3 has 13 amino acids. Germline lookup yields CDR1 SQVTM and CDR2 ANQGSEA. The CDR3 DNA reads as TGCAGCGTTGTGGTTGATTACCAAGAGACCCAGTACTTC. It yields the protein CSVVVDYQETQYF.

This clonotype was recorded a few times. The rearrangement uses TRBV20-1 and TRBJ2-5; D unresolved. Trimming stripped 7 bases from V and 5 bases from J, with 17 bases between. The length of the CDR3 is 13 residues. Germline V gives CDR1 DFQATT, CDR2 SNEGSKA (reference sequence). Here the CDR3 DNA reads TGCAGTGGCATTCGAGAAGTACGGGAGACCCAGTACTTC. Translation: CSGIREVRETQYF.

The chain has TRBV6-2 or TRBV6-3 and TRBJ2-1; the D gene is possibly TRBD1 (6 bases). The V and J ends lost 2 bases and 8 bases respectively, with 10 bases between them. Per germline, CDR1 MNHEY and CDR2 SVGEGT. CDR3 length equals 13 residues. CDR3: CASSYDRNYEQFF. CDR3 coding DNA: TGTGCCAGCAGTTACGACAGGAACTATGAGCAGTTCTTC.

The CDR3 nucleotides read TGCGCCAGCAGCCAAGGGGGACTAACCGCCGGGGAGCTGTTTTTT. This codes for CASSQGGLTAGELFF. The V gene is TRBV4-1, the J gene TRBJ2-2; 7 nucleotides align to TRBD2. V was pared by 1 base and J by 6 bases, with 5 bases of the junction left unmatched. Per the germline V gene, CDR1 is MGHRA and CDR2 is YSYEKL. CDR3 size: 15 residues.

This chain joins TRBV3-1 and TRBJ2-2; maybe TRBD1 (6 bases). V was shortened by 2 bases and J by 6 bases, with 7 bases between the two germline ends. Germline values: CDR1 LGHDT, CDR2 YNNKEL (reference sequence). This CDR3 contains 13 residues. CDR3 sequence: CASSQQGPGELFF. The CDR3 nucleotides are TGTGCCAGCAGCCAACAGGGGCCCGGGGAGCTGTTTTTT.

A few counts support this clonotype. The CDR3 loop is CASSQVGDNTDTQYF. The CDR3 DNA sequence: TGTGCCAGCAGCCAAGTTGGGGACAACACAGATACGCAGTATTTT. V and J are TRBV4-2 and TRBJ2-3; tentatively, D is TRBD1 (6 bases). V was shortened by 1 base and J by 2 bases, with 10 bases between the two germline ends. This CDR3 is 15 amino acids long. Germline CDR1 and CDR2: LGHNA and YNFKEQ.

The chain links TRBV6-5 to TRBJ2-1; 10 nucleotides align to TRBD1. The germline V gene encodes CDR1 MNHEY and CDR2 SVGAGI. The CDR3 is 15 residues long. J was trimmed by 8 bases and V by 6 bases; bases with no gene match: 10. CDR3 region: CASSPGTGDFYEQFF. The CDR3 DNA sequence: TGTGCCAGCAGCCCCGGGACAGGGGATTTCTATGAGCAGTTCTTC.

This clonotype was detected many times. The chain carries TRBV6-2 or TRBV6-3 and TRBJ2-7, with 7 nucleotides matching TRBD1. The CDR3 spans 13 residues. V was clipped by 8 bases and J by 3 bases; unmatched bases: 7. Germline CDR1 reads MNHEY; CDR2 reads SVGEGT. The CDR3 reads CASYRQGDYEQYF. In DNA, the CDR3 is TGTGCCAGCTATCGACAGGGAGACTACGAGCAGTACTTC.

This clonotype has more than one count but fewer than ten. The chain uses TRBV6-5 and TRBJ2-1; 7 nucleotides line up with TRBD1. The CDR3 consists of 16 residues. Germline V gives CDR1 MNHEY, CDR2 SVGAGI. V lost 0 bases and J lost 9; bases outside the gene matches: 11. As DNA, the CDR3 is TGTGCCAGCAGTTACTCGAGGGACAGCTACAACGGTGAGCAGTTCTTC. Amino acids: CASSYSRDSYNGEQFF.

This clonotype was picked up a small number of times. The genes are TRBV9 and TRBJ2-5, with 12 bases that match TRBD2. Germline assignment: CDR1 SGDLS and CDR2 YYNGEE. Trimming at V came to 1 base and at J to 4 bases, leaving 8 bases not matched to a gene. CDR3 size: 17 residues. The CDR3 bases are TGTGCCAGCAGCGTACAGGCTAGCGGGGGGGCCGGAGAGACCCAGTACTTC. Its protein is CASSVQASGGAGETQYF.

CDR3 sequence (DNA): TGTGCCAGCATCTCACCTAAGGGCGGCTCAGGGGAAAGCAATGAGCAGTTCTTC. Amino acid sequence: CASISPKGGSGESNEQFF. The chain employs TRBV4-2 and TRBJ2-1, with D possibly TRBD1 on 6 matching bases. The CDR3 loop spans 18 amino acids. The germline V gene has CDR1 LGHNA and CDR2 YNFKEQ. Trimming took 7 bases from V and 6 from J, leaving 28 bases between them.

This clonotype was detected once. The J gene is TRBJ2-7, the V gene TRBV20-1; D possibly matches TRBD1 or TRBD2 (5 bases each). The V end lost 6 bases, the J end lost 3 bases, and 21 bases lay between the germline ends. This CDR3 contains 15 residues. CDR1 and CDR2 from the germline V gene are DFQATT and SNEGSKA (reference sequence). The CDR3 DNA reads as TGCAGTGCCTACACATCTTCGGCAGGGAGCTACGAGCAGTACTTC. Its protein product is CSAYTSSAGSYEQYF.

CDR3 nucleotides: TGTGCCAGCAGTTTACAAGACAGGGCTGGGGCCAACGTCCTGACTTTC. Its protein is CASSLQDRAGANVLTF. This chain uses TRBV28 with TRBJ2-6; 7 nucleotides match TRBD1. The CDR3 spans 16 residues. V lost 2 bases, J lost 2 bases, and 3 bases stayed unmatched. CDR1 and CDR2 (germline): MDHEN, SYDVKM.

The rearrangement links TRBV5-4 to TRBJ1-1, with 10 bases fitting TRBD1. The V segment lost 4 bases and the J segment 4 bases; nucleotides outside the gene matches: 7. This CDR3 region has 15 residues. Germline CDR1 and CDR2: SGHNT and YYREEE (reference sequence). Written as DNA, the CDR3 is TGTGCCAGCAGCCCCTCGGGACAGGGGAGCACTGAAGCTTTCTTT. Amino acids: CASSPSGQGSTEAFF.

This clonotype was counted a few times. V usage is TRBV29-1 and J usage is TRBJ2-5; D remains unclear. Trimming cost V 3 bases and J 1 base, with 18 bases left between them. This CDR3 region has 16 residues. The germline V gene has CDR1 SQVTM and CDR2 ANQGSEA. CDR3 sequence: CSVEGLPQRPQETQYF. Written as DNA, the CDR3 is TGCAGCGTTGAGGGCCTTCCCCAACGTCCCCAAGAGACCCAGTACTTC.

The CDR3: CASSLVAPRKTEAFF. The CDR3 bases are TGTGCCAGCAGCTTAGTGGCACCGCGGAAGACTGAAGCTTTCTTT. The gene calls are TRBV7-9 and TRBJ1-1, with no clear D. V lost 1 base, J lost 5 bases, and 14 bases lay in between. The CDR3 is 15 residues long. Germline V lookup: CDR1 SEHNR, CDR2 FQNEAQ (reference sequence).

The table lists this clonotype with a few counts. This rearrangement joins TRBV4-3 to TRBJ2-1; 13 nucleotides align to TRBD2. The germline V gene has CDR1 LGHNA and CDR2 YSLEER. With 1 base clipped from V and 7 bases from J, the junction kept 13 bases outside the gene matches. The CDR3 is 19 residues long. CDR3 loop: CASSQATFTSGGAQNEQFF. In DNA, the CDR3 is TGCGCCAGCAGCCAAGCCACCTTCACTAGCGGGGGGGCCCAAAATGAGCAGTTCTTC.

The CDR3 loop reads CASSVGGLGYTF. The CDR3 coding sequence is TGTGCCAGCAGCGTTGGAGGGCTTGGCTACACCTTC. The chain links TRBV9 to TRBJ1-2; D call uncertain. Germline V gene lookup returns CDR1 SGDLS and CDR2 YYNGEE. The CDR3 spans 12 residues. Trimming removed 2 bases from V and 7 bases from J, with 9 bases in between. The variable domain in full, with the rest retrieved from reference TRBV9 and TRBJ1-2, is DSGVTQTPKHLITATGQRVTLRCSPRSGDLSVYWYQQSLDQGLQFLIQYYNGEERAKGNILERFSAQQFPDLHSELNLSSLELGDSALYFCASSVGGLGYTFGSGTRLTVV.

About this clonotype itself: At one end, the junction sequence differs from germline, possibly due to a read error. The V and J genes are TRBV6-4 and TRBJ2-3; either TRBD1 or TRBD2 may fit D (6 bases each). This CDR3 has 16 residues. From germline, CDR1 is MRHNA and CDR2 SNTAGT. The CDR3 protein is CASSNSGARITDTQYF. In DNA form, the CDR3 reads TGTGCCAGCAGTAACTCGGGGGCCAGGATCACAGATACGCAGTATTTT.